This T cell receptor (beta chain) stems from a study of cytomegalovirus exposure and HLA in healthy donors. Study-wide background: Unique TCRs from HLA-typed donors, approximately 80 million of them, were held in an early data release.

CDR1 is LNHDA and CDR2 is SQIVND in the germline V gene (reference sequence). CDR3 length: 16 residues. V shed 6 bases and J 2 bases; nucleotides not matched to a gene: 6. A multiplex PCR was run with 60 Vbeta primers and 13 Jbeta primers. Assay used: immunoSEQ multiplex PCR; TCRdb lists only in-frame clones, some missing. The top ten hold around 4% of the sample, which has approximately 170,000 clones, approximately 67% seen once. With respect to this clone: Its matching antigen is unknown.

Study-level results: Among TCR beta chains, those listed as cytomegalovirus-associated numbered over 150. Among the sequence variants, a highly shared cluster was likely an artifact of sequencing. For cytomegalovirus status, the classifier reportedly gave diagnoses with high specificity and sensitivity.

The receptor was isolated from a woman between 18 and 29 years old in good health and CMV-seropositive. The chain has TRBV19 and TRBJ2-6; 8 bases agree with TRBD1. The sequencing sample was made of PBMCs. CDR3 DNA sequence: TGTGCCAGTAGCCCAACGGGACAGGCTGGGGCCAACGTCCTGACTTTC. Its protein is CASSPTGQAGANVLTF.